These 27 T cell receptor beta chains originate from one sample sequenced in a study of graft-versus-host responses after intestinal transplantation. TCRdb's table, derived via immunoSEQ multiplex PCR, lists solely in-frame clones and lacks some. The sample holds under 50,000 clones, more than 80% seen once. The sequencing here drew on PBMCs, taken roughly 110 weeks after intestinal transplantation. The receptors were sampled from a human patient who received an intestinal transplant, so some T cells may come from the graft donor.

This sequence joins TRBV14 and TRBJ2-1; TRBD2 matches at 9 bases. The V segment lost 1 base and the J segment 7 bases; nucleotides outside the gene matches: 8. There are 16 residues in the CDR3. CDR1 SGHDN and CDR2 FVKESK come from the germline V gene. The chain's CDR3 is CASSQVGGGVRNEQFF. The CDR3 bases are TGTGCCAGCAGCCAAGTAGGCGGGGGGGTCAGAAATGAGCAGTTCTTC.

This chain uses TRBV7-6 with TRBJ1-5, with TRBD1 matching over 7 bases. This CDR3 is 15 amino acids long. Germline CDR1 is SGHVS and CDR2 is FNYEAQ. V shed 3 bases, J shed 5 bases, and the junction held 7 bases outside the gene matches. CDR3 sequence (DNA): TGTGCCAGCAGCTTGAACCCAGGGGGGGATCAGCCCCAGCATTTT. It translates to CASSLNPGGDQPQHF.

The chain links TRBV4-1 to TRBJ1-6; D gene uncertain. Germline lookup yields CDR1 MGHRA and CDR2 YSYEKL. CDR3 length: 16 amino acids. The V end lost 4 bases, the J end lost 4 bases, and 14 bases lay between the germline ends. CDR3 amino acids: CASSRGVVLYNSPLHF. CDR3 nucleotides: TGCGCCAGCAGCCGCGGGGTAGTTCTTTATAATTCACCCCTCCACTTT.

The chain recombines TRBV7-3 with TRBJ2-2, with 7 nucleotides matching TRBD1. Germline CDR1 SGHTA, CDR2 FQGTGA. J lost 7 bases, V lost 5 bases, and 7 bases had no gene match. The CDR3 length is 14 residues. CDR3 sequence (DNA): TGTGCCAGCAGCCATGGGACAGACGACGGGGAGCTGTTTTTT. Protein sequence: CASSHGTDDGELFF.

V is TRBV5-4 and J is TRBJ2-1; perhaps TRBD1 as D (7 bases). V dropped 4 bases and J dropped 7 bases, with 12 bases sitting between them. The CDR3 runs 13 residues. Germline assignment: CDR1 SGHNT and CDR2 YYREEE (reference sequence). The CDR3 reads CASSAGQTNEQFF. For the CDR3, the DNA is TGTGCCAGCAGCGCGGGACAGACAAATGAGCAGTTCTTC.

The chain couples TRBV11-1 to TRBJ2-3; 7 bases match TRBD1. With V trimmed by 2 bases and J by 1 base, 9 bases remained unmatched. The CDR3 sequence is 17 residues long. CDR1 SGHAT and CDR2 FQDESV come from the germline V gene (reference sequence). The DNA of the CDR3 is TGTGCCAGCAGCTTACTTGGACAGGCGGGCGGCACAGATACGCAGTATTTT. Translated, it gives CASSLLGQAGGTDTQYF.

V gene TRBV7-3 combines with J gene TRBJ2-3; 13 nucleotides match TRBD2. V dropped 0 bases and J dropped 0; count of bases not matched to a gene: 3. CDR1 and CDR2 from the germline V gene are SGHTA and FQGTGA. CDR3 length equals 18 residues. The CDR3 here is CASSLTLAGGPSTDTQYF. The CDR3 DNA reads as TGTGCCAGCAGCTTAACACTAGCGGGGGGGCCAAGCACAGATACGCAGTATTTT.

The V and J genes are TRBV7-9 and TRBJ1-2; a possible D gene is TRBD1 (6 bases). The CDR3 is 15 residues long. Germline assignment: CDR1 SEHNR and CDR2 FQNEAQ (reference sequence). The germline V and J ends were trimmed by 5 bases and 2 bases, with 15 bases remaining between them. DNA for the CDR3: TGTGCCAGCAGCCGACCGACAGGTGTCAACTATGGCTACACCTTC. Its protein product is CASSRPTGVNYGYTF.

The chain recombines TRBV28 with TRBJ2-5; TRBD1 matches at 9 bases. The CDR3 length is 16 residues. The V gene end was trimmed by 4 bases and the J gene end by 4 bases; junction bases not matched to a gene: 10. Germline-derived CDR1 and CDR2 are MDHEN and SYDVKM. The CDR3 nucleotides are TGTGCCAGCAGTTCCCCGGGACAGGGTGATCGAGAGACCCAGTACTTC. Residues: CASSSPGQGDRETQYF.

The rearrangement links TRBV27 to TRBJ2-5, with a possible D match to TRBD1 (6 bases). The CDR3 has 15 residues. Germline V gene data show CDR1 as MNHEY and CDR2 as SMNVEV (reference sequence). Trimming shortened V by 9 bases and J by 5 bases, and 22 bases separated the two germline ends. CDR3 in amino acids: CASRLLTGTQETQYF. CDR3 DNA sequence: TGTGCCAGTAGACTCCTTACCGGGACACAGGAGACCCAGTACTTC.

The chain joins TRBV15 to TRBJ2-2; tentatively, D is TRBD2 (5 bases). Germline V gives CDR1 LNHNV, CDR2 YYDKDF (reference sequence). The CDR3 is made up of 15 amino acids. V lost 1 base to trimming and J lost 4 bases, with 10 bases between them. The CDR3 spells CATSRGGSGTGELFF. The CDR3 coding sequence is TGTGCCACCAGCAGAGGAGGGAGTGGCACCGGGGAGCTGTTTTTT.

The genes are TRBV18 and TRBJ2-4; maybe TRBD1 (5 bases). Germline V gene lookup returns CDR1 KGHSH and CDR2 LQKENI. V was pared by 2 bases and J by 2 bases, with 13 bases between. The CDR3 is 16 amino acids. This CDR3 is CASSPSAGAPKNIQYF. The DNA for the CDR3 is TGTGCCAGCTCACCATCTGCTGGGGCCCCCAAAAACATTCAGTACTTC.

The V call is TRBV23-1, the J call TRBJ1-2; the D gene is possibly TRBD1 (6 bases). TRBV23-1 is assigned to the ORF class and has an uncertain function. This CDR3 is 14 amino acids long. V was shortened by 4 bases and J by 6 bases, with 15 bases between the two germline ends. CDR3 sequence (DNA): TGCGCCAGCAGTCCTCCTAGGACAGTTGATGGCTACACCTTC. Translated, it gives CASSPPRTVDGYTF.

This chain connects TRBV6-5 to TRBJ2-1, with D tentatively TRBD2 (6 bases). This CDR3 has 12 residues. V was shortened by 6 bases and J by 16 bases, with 19 bases between the two germline ends. CDR1 MNHEY and CDR2 SVGAGI come from the germline V gene. Here the CDR3 reads CASSITGLFQFF. CDR3 sequence (DNA): TGTGCCAGCAGCATCACGGGACTTTTTCAATTCTTC.

The J gene is TRBJ2-3, the V gene TRBV2; D tentatively reads TRBD1 or TRBD2 (6 bases each). V lost 3 bases to trimming and J lost 2 bases, with 12 bases between them. This CDR3 is built from 15 residues. Germline CDR1 is SNHLY and CDR2 is FYNNEI. CDR3 region: CASSEYREDTDTQYF. CDR3 coding DNA: TGTGCCAGCAGTGAGTACAGGGAGGACACAGATACGCAGTATTTT.

The V and J genes are TRBV29-1 and TRBJ1-3; D is uncertain. The CDR3 length is 13 residues. Germline V gene sequence: CDR1 SQVTM, CDR2 ANQGSEA. Deletions cut 5 bases from V and 0 bases from J, with 8 bases between. This chain's CDR3 is CSVYSGSGNTIYF. Here the CDR3 DNA reads TGCAGCGTTTACTCGGGCTCTGGAAACACCATATATTTT.

The V gene is TRBV9, the J gene TRBJ1-4; 8 bases line up with TRBD1. Germline values: CDR1 SGDLS, CDR2 YYNGEE. Unmatched junction bases numbered 12, after V lost 4 bases and J lost 7 bases. The CDR3 is 16 amino acids. The CDR3 nucleotides are TGTGCCAGCAGCCCTGGACAGGGCCGACCGAGTGAAAAACTGTTTTTT. Amino acids: CASSPGQGRPSEKLFF.

The chain has TRBV9 and TRBJ2-2; 12 nucleotides match TRBD2. The germline CDR1 and CDR2 sequences are SGDLS and YYNGEE. The CDR3 spans 16 residues. V was pared by 3 bases and J by 6 bases, with 6 bases of the junction left unmatched. This chain's CDR3 is CASSDLAGGRAGELFF. CDR3 in DNA: TGTGCCAGCAGCGACCTAGCGGGAGGGAGGGCCGGGGAGCTGTTTTTT.

This clone was counted between two and nine times. The chain uses TRBV7-3 and TRBJ1-1, with a tentative D call TRBD1 (6 bases). CDR1 is SGHTA, CDR2 FQGTGA, per germline. CDR3 length: 13 amino acids. V dropped 6 bases and J dropped 4 bases, with 12 bases sitting between them. The CDR3 loop is CASRPTGSTEAFF. The CDR3 DNA follows: TGTGCCAGCAGACCCACAGGGAGCACTGAAGCTTTCTTT.

The chain is built from TRBV5-1 and TRBJ1-2; no clear D gene. The CDR3 totals 13 residues. Germline lookup yields CDR1 SGHRS and CDR2 YFSETQ. Trimming left V 0 bases short and J 6 bases short, with 9 bases between. The DNA of the CDR3 is TGCGCCAGCAGCTTGGCCGTTTGGGATGGCTACACCTTC. Protein: CASSLAVWDGYTF.

This chain joins TRBV6-6 and TRBJ1-6; D is ambiguous. The CDR3 has 13 amino acids. In germline, CDR1 is MNHNY, CDR2 SVGAGI (reference sequence). Trimming shortened V by 7 bases and J by 4 bases, and 8 bases separated the two germline ends. This CDR3 is CASIDDYNSPLHF. The CDR3 nucleotides read TGTGCCAGCATTGACGATTATAATTCACCCCTCCACTTT.

The chain recombines TRBV4-1 with TRBJ1-2; the D is unclear. This CDR3 has 14 residues. V was pared by 3 bases and J by 4 bases, with 12 bases between. The V gene's germline CDR1 is MGHRA and CDR2 YSYEKL. The CDR3: CASSQVDSTYGYTF. CDR3 DNA: TGCGCCAGCAGCCAGGTTGACTCTACCTATGGCTACACCTTC.

This chain joins TRBV7-2 and TRBJ2-7, with unresolved D. V lost 0 bases, J lost 1 base, and 4 bases lay in between. The CDR3 consists of 13 residues. Per germline, CDR1 SGHTA and CDR2 FQGNSA. The CDR3 loop is CASSLASSYEQYF. In DNA form, the CDR3 reads TGTGCCAGCAGCTTAGCGTCATCCTACGAGCAGTACTTC. The variable domain in full, completed from reference TRBV7-2 and TRBJ2-7, reads GAGVSQSPSNKVTEKGKDVELRCDPISGHTALYWYRQSLGQGLEFLIYFQGNSAPDKSGLPSDRFSAERTGGSVSTLTIQRTQQEDSAVYLCASSLASSYEQYFGPGTRLTVT.

The chain recombines TRBV7-9 with TRBJ2-7, with TRBD1 matching over 10 bases. The V gene end was trimmed by 3 bases and the J gene end by 5 bases; junction bases not matched to a gene: 7. The CDR3 extends over 15 amino acids. Germline CDR1 is SEHNR and CDR2 is FQNEAQ (reference sequence). The CDR3 DNA sequence: TGTGCCAGCAGCTTTGACAGGGGGCAAAAGGACGAGCAGTACTTC. Translated: CASSFDRGQKDEQYF.

The chain uses TRBV6-5 and TRBJ2-3; no clear D. CDR3 length equals 13 residues. Trimming removed 5 bases at V and 2 bases at J, with 8 bases between. Germline V gives CDR1 MNHEY, CDR2 SVGAGI. CDR3 sequence reads: CASSRQATDTQYF. The CDR3 DNA reads as TGTGCCAGCAGTAGACAAGCCACAGATACGCAGTATTTT.

The genes are TRBV7-6 and TRBJ1-5; 7 bases match TRBD1. Germline trimming cut 6 bases from V and 6 bases from J; bases unmatched to any gene: 5. Germline loops: CDR1 SGHVS, CDR2 FNYEAQ. The CDR3 totals 13 residues. The CDR3: CASSEGDSQPQHF. The CDR3, as DNA: TGTGCCAGCAGTGAGGGGGACAGTCAGCCCCAGCATTTT. The full variable domain, rest sourced from reference TRBV7-6 and TRBJ1-5, is GAGVSQSPRYKVTKRGQDVALRCDPISGHVSLYWYRQALGQGPEFLTYFNYEAQQDKSGLPNDRFSAERPEGSISTLTIQRTEQRDSAMYRCASSEGDSQPQHFGDGTRLSIL.

The chain has TRBV7-6 and TRBJ2-1, with no clear D. The CDR3 runs 16 residues. V gave up 2 bases and J gave up 8 bases, with 19 bases separating them. CDR1 is SGHVS and CDR2 is FNYEAQ in the germline V gene. CDR3 in DNA: TGTGCCAGCAGCTTATCTAACCTATTTATAGGAGATGAGCAGTTCTTC. As protein: CASSLSNLFIGDEQFF.